Following are 12 T cell receptor beta chains from one sample sequenced in a study of OX40 agonist ivuxolimab in advanced cancers. Libraries were constructed by the immunoSEQ multiplex PCR assay. Entries here come from immuneACCESS through TCRdb and include only in-frame sequences with V and J called. Some clones fail to appear in such tables; in the studies checked, an unresolved V gene covers under half of the shortfall, and the cause of the remainder is unknown. For this sample there are around 33,000 clones; roughly 89% appear just once. The ten biggest clones cover about 9.6% of the sample. The material was CD4+ or CD8+ T cells sorted from blood, obtained in a trial of the OX40 agonist ivuxolimab. These receptors were taken from an adult with an advanced solid tumor such as melanoma, head and neck, liver or kidney cancer.

The chain uses TRBV18 and TRBJ2-3; 10 bases map to TRBD2. V lost 4 bases to trimming and J lost 0 bases; unmatched junction nucleotides: 13. The CDR3 sequence is 19 residues long. CDR1 and CDR2 (germline): KGHSH, LQKENI. CDR3 bases: TGTGCCAGCTCACGGGGTGCTAGCGGGAGCCTACTTAGCACAGATACGCAGTATTTT. Protein: CASSRGASGSLLSTDTQYF.

The CDR3 sequence is CAWNGGNGINQPQHF. CDR3 nucleotide sequence: TGTGCCTGGAACGGAGGGAATGGTATCAATCAGCCCCAGCATTTT. The rearrangement uses TRBV30 and TRBJ1-5; no clear D gene. This CDR3 region has 15 residues. CDR1 and CDR2 from the germline V gene are GTSNPN and SVGIG (reference sequence). V shed 4 bases and J shed 3 bases, with 16 bases lying between them.

The chain has TRBV14 and TRBJ2-1; 7 bases are a match to TRBD2. The germline V gene encodes CDR1 SGHDN and CDR2 FVKESK. The CDR3 runs to 17 residues. Trimming removed 6 bases from V and 5 bases from J; junction bases left unmatched: 16. Written as DNA, the CDR3 is TGTGCCAGCAGTCCACAGGAGGCTCTAGCGGTTCACAATGAGCAGTTCTTC. As protein: CASSPQEALAVHNEQFF.

CDR3 region: CASSKNGGIYEQYF. CDR3 DNA: TGCGCCAGCAGCAAGAATGGGGGCATCTACGAGCAGTACTTC. The chain is built from TRBV5-1 and TRBJ2-5, with D perhaps matching TRBD1 (6 bases). The J call may be faulty, since TRBJ2-7 better matches the DNA end. Germline V gene sequence: CDR1 SGHRS, CDR2 YFSETQ. The length of the CDR3 is 14 residues.

The gene calls are TRBV7-6 and TRBJ1-3, with TRBD1 matching 10 bases. The J segment lost 4 bases and the V segment lost 1 base, leaving 4 bases of the junction unmatched. The CDR3 has 16 amino acids. The germline CDR1 and CDR2 sequences are SGHVS and FNYEAQ. The CDR3 loop is CASSLGQGAQGNTIYF. The DNA of the CDR3 is TGTGCCAGCAGCTTAGGACAGGGGGCGCAGGGAAACACCATATATTTT.

This chain connects TRBV7-8 to TRBJ2-5; 8 bases are a match to TRBD2. Per germline, CDR1 SGHVS and CDR2 FQNEAQ. The CDR3 has 15 residues. After removal of 2 bases from V and 3 bases from J, the junction contained 5 bases not matched to a gene. The CDR3 protein is CASSLRLSGKETQYF. The DNA for the CDR3 is TGTGCCAGCAGCTTACGCCTTAGCGGGAAAGAGACCCAGTACTTC.

The V call is TRBV5-1, the J call TRBJ2-1, with D possibly TRBD1 on 6 matching bases. V dropped 4 bases and J dropped 3 bases, with 17 bases sitting between them. Germline-derived CDR1 and CDR2 are SGHRS and YFSETQ. The CDR3 consists of 16 residues. Here the CDR3 DNA reads TGCGCCAGCAGCGCCTTACAGGGAGAGGGCTACAATGAGCAGTTCTTC. Translation gives CASSALQGEGYNEQFF.

The CDR3: CASSFDRANYNEQFF. The CDR3 DNA follows: TGTGCCAGCAGCTTTGACAGGGCGAACTACAATGAGCAGTTCTTC. The J gene is TRBJ2-1, the V gene TRBV7-3, with TRBD1 identical over 7 bases. There are 15 residues in the CDR3. Looked up from germline, CDR1 is SGHTA and CDR2 is FQGTGA. The trim removed 3 bases at V and 3 bases at J, leaving 5 bases unmatched. The entire variable domain, with the rest obtained from reference TRBV7-3 and TRBJ2-1, is as follows: GAGVSQTPSNKVTEKGKYVELRCDPISGHTALYWYRQSLGQGPEFLIYFQGTGAADDSGLPNDRFFAVRPEGSVSTLKIQRTERGDSAVYLCASSFDRANYNEQFFGPGTRLTVL.

The count of this clone is one. The rearrangement joins TRBV18 to TRBJ1-6; no clear D. CDR1 is KGHSH, CDR2 LQKENI, per germline. The CDR3 runs 14 residues. V shed 5 bases and J shed 8 bases, with 13 bases lying between them. Written as DNA, the CDR3 is TGTGCCAGCTCATCCTCGACGGGCGATTCACCCCTCCACTTT. Residues: CASSSSTGDSPLHF.

The rearrangement joins TRBV10-3 to TRBJ2-5; tentatively, D is TRBD2 (6 bases). The CDR3 loop spans 13 amino acids. Germline V gene data show CDR1 as ENHRY and CDR2 as SYGVKD. V lost 9 bases and J 0 bases, leaving 11 bases between the germline ends. CDR3 sequence reads: CAISGLNQETQYF. The CDR3 DNA is TGTGCCATTTCGGGACTGAACCAAGAGACCCAGTACTTC.

The chain employs TRBV15 and TRBJ1-6; D call uncertain. This CDR3 region has 15 residues. Germline V gene lookup returns CDR1 LNHNV and CDR2 YYDKDF (reference sequence). V lost 0 bases to trimming and J lost 9 bases, with 12 bases between them. The DNA of the CDR3 is TGTGCCACCAGCAGAGATCCGGTCGGGGTTTCACCCCTCCACTTT. Its protein is CATSRDPVGVSPLHF. Together with reference TRBV15 and TRBJ1-6, the CDR3 gives the full variable domain: DAMVIQNPRYQVTQFGKPVTLSCSQTLNHNVMYWYQQKSSQAPKLLFHYYDKDFNNEADTPDNFQSRRPNTSFCFLDIRSPGLGDTAMYLCATSRDPVGVSPLHFGNGTRLTVT.

In DNA form, the CDR3 reads TGCGCCAGCACCAAGGGGGGCGGAGAAGAGACCCAGTACTTC. It translates to CASTKGGGEETQYF. The V gene is TRBV5-1, the J gene TRBJ2-5, with D perhaps given as TRBD1 or TRBD2 (6 bases each). CDR1 is SGHRS, CDR2 YFSETQ, per germline. This CDR3 has 14 residues. V lost 6 bases, J lost 3 bases, and 15 bases lay in between.